What follows describes a single T cell receptor beta chain. Its antigen is still unknown. Trimming cost V 8 bases and J 0 bases, with 13 bases left between them. Germline V gene lookup returns CDR1 LGHNA and CDR2 YNFKEQ. The CDR3 spans 14 residues. Every TCR beta cDNA library bore unique molecular identifiers. Researchers reported roughly 0.5 million cDNA molecules coming from around 1 to 9.1 million T cells. TCRdb processed the PCR reads anew with MiXCR; each CDR3 protein has one entry. The profile shows around 700,000 distinct CDR3 sequences, approximately 59% of them singletons. The data originate from a study of post-analysis software for immune sequencing data. For the study at large: The courses of disease that were included comprised relapsing-remitting, secondary progressive and progressive-relapsing multiple sclerosis.

General study findings and limits: Comparison of patients with controls showed roughly five TRBV segments more frequent in patients, TRBV5-6, TRBV5-1 and TRBV20-1 among them. The normalized Chao1 diversity of multiple sclerosis patients was significantly lower than that of controls. Analysis by F measure revealed that same-batch samples clustered strongly together.

V is TRBV4-2 and J is TRBJ1-1; tentatively, D is TRBD1 (6 bases). The origin of this receptor is a girl aged 2 to 9 with multiple sclerosis. Material: blood. CDR3 sequence: CASSHPGVNTEAFF. As DNA, the CDR3 is TGTGCCAGCTCCCATCCAGGGGTGAACACTGAAGCTTTCTTT.